The rows below give T cell receptor beta chains drawn from one sample of a study of vaccination and CD4 T cells after COVID-19. These receptors' antigens are unknown. TCRdb fed the PCR reads into MiXCR, producing one record per CDR3 protein. The sample shows 20,000 to 25,000 distinct CDR3 sequences, about 39% of them seen only once. The sequenced sample was CD4+ T cells from blood, cultured in vitro. Receptors originate from a human donor who had recovered from COVID-19. Both conserved end residues are part of each CDR3. D genes are given only for firm matches. Only some rows state a clone size, as once, few, many or a class for expanded clones.

size,V,J,D,DNA,CDR3
few,TRBV15,TRBJ2-7,TRBD2,TGTGCCACCAGCAGAGATGGGAGGGTCAACGAGCAGTACTTC,CATSRDGRVNEQYF
once,TRBV6-5,TRBJ2-1,NA,TGTGCCAGCAGTTCTGAAGCCTACTCCTACAATGAGCAGTTCTTC,CASSSEAYSYNEQFF
NA,TRBV18,TRBJ2-7,TRBD2,TGTGCCAGCTCAGGCGGACTAGCTAGCGAGCAGTACTTC,CASSGGLASEQYF
few,TRBV20-1,TRBJ2-5,NA,TGCAGTGCTAGAGACGGGGGGACACAAGAGACCCAGTACTTC,CSARDGGTQETQYF
few,TRBV20-1,TRBJ1-6,TRBD1,TGCAGTGCTAGAGCAGGGGGAGTTTCACCCCTCCACTTT,CSARAGGVSPLHF
NA,TRBV20-1,TRBJ2-7,NA,TGCAGTGCTAGAGTCGAGGGACAACCAATTTACGAGCAGTACTTC,CSARVEGQPIYEQYF
few,TRBV5-1,TRBJ2-5,NA,TGCGCCAGCAGCCCGGGACCTCAAGAGACCCAGTACTTC,CASSPGPQETQYF
NA,TRBV7-9,TRBJ1-5,NA,TGTGCCAGCAGCCCCGGAACAGGCAATCAGCCCCAGCATTTT,CASSPGTGNQPQHF
few,TRBV19,TRBJ1-5,NA,TGTGCCAGTAGCCGGCGGCAGTTCAATCAGCCCCAGCATTTT,CASSRRQFNQPQHF
NA,TRBV10-3,TRBJ1-4,NA,TGTGCCATCAGTGAACCGGGACGAGGGACGAATGAAAAACTGTTTTTT,CAISEPGRGTNEKLFF
NA,TRBV5-4,TRBJ2-2,TRBD1,TGTGCCAGCAGCCCGAGGGACAGGGTCGGCGTGAACACCGGGGAGCTGTTTTTT,CASSPRDRVGVNTGELFF
NA,TRBV19,TRBJ1-1,NA,TGTGCCAGTAGTCCATACAGAGACACTGAAGCTTTCTTT,CASSPYRDTEAFF
NA,TRBV11-2,TRBJ2-1,NA,TGTGCCAGCAGTGAGGAGGCTAGCCGACTCTCAATGTTGATCAATGAGCAGTTCTTC,CASSEEASRLSMLINEQFF
NA,TRBV7-2,TRBJ2-1,NA,TGTGCCAGCAGCTTAGGGCAGAACAATGAGCAGTTCTTC,CASSLGQNNEQFF
NA,TRBV6-2/TRBV6-3,TRBJ2-7,NA,TGTGCCAGCAGACGGTTCTTGGGTGAGGTGTACGAGCAGTACTTC,CASRRFLGEVYEQYF
NA,TRBV19,TRBJ1-6,TRBD1,TGTGCCAGTAGTAAAGCGACAGGGGGTAATAATTCACCCCTCCACTTT,CASSKATGGNNSPLHF
few,TRBV6-2/TRBV6-3,TRBJ1-5,NA,TGTGCCAGCAGTACCGAGGGGACCCCGGGAGGCAATCAGCCCCAGCATTTT,CASSTEGTPGGNQPQHF
NA,TRBV10-1,TRBJ2-1,TRBD2,TGCGCCAGCAGTGCGGGACTAGCGATTAATGAGCAGTTCTTC,CASSAGLAINEQFF
few,TRBV6-2/TRBV6-3,TRBJ2-5,TRBD2,TGTGCCAGCCGGTTTAGCGGGATTGAGACCCAGTACTTC,CASRFSGIETQYF
NA,TRBV3-1,TRBJ1-6,NA,TGTGCCAGCAGCCGACGGAATTCACCCCTCCACTTT,CASSRRNSPLHF
few,TRBV19,TRBJ1-6,NA,TGTGCCAGTAGTATTTGGAGGGGTTCTGGAGATTCACCCCTCCACTTT,CASSIWRGSGDSPLHF
few,TRBV7-2,TRBJ2-5,NA,TGTGCCAGCAGCGAATCGCTGGGAACCCAGTACTTC,CASSESLGTQYF
few,TRBV7-9,TRBJ2-6,NA,TGTGCCAGCCCTTTCGAAGGGGCCAACGTCCTGACTTTC,CASPFEGANVLTF
NA,TRBV2,TRBJ2-3,TRBD2,TGTGCCAGCAGTGAAGGACTAGCGGGGGACACAGATACGCAGTATTTT,CASSEGLAGDTDTQYF
few,TRBV6-1,TRBJ2-7,TRBD1,TGTGCCAGCAGTGGGACAGGGGGCGGCTACGAGCAGTACTTC,CASSGTGGGYEQYF
few,TRBV7-2,TRBJ2-7,TRBD1,TGTGCCAGCAGCTTAGTAGGACAGGAATACGAGCAGTACTTC,CASSLVGQEYEQYF
few,TRBV5-6,TRBJ1-5,TRBD1,TGTGCCAGCAGCTTGCAGGACAGGATTAATCAGCCCCAGCATTTT,CASSLQDRINQPQHF
NA,TRBV20-1,TRBJ2-3,TRBD2,TGCAGTGCTAGACCAACTAGCGGGAGGTTAACAGATACGCAGTATTTT,CSARPTSGRLTDTQYF
NA,TRBV10-1,TRBJ2-7,NA,TGCGCCAGCAGTGAGTCCGCTGGGACCCCCAGGGCCTACGAGCAGTACTTC,CASSESAGTPRAYEQYF
NA,TRBV30,TRBJ2-5,NA,TGTGCCTTCACCGGGCGGGAGACCCAGTACTTC,CAFTGRETQYF
NA,TRBV6-2/TRBV6-3,TRBJ2-1,TRBD1,TGTGCCAGCAGTTACTCTGACAGGGGGCGGTTTAGGTCCTACAATGAGCAGTTCTTC,CASSYSDRGRFRSYNEQFF
NA,TRBV2,TRBJ2-3,NA,TGTGCCAGCAGTGGGACCGCACATAACACAGATACGCAGTATTTT,CASSGTAHNTDTQYF
few,TRBV6-5,TRBJ2-4,NA,TGTGCCAGCAGTTTTGACATCAGGGCCAAAAACATTCAGTACTTC,CASSFDIRAKNIQYF
NA,TRBV5-5,TRBJ2-7,NA,TGTGCCAGCATCCCAGGGGCCCACTACTACGAGCAGTACTTC,CASIPGAHYYEQYF
NA,TRBV2,TRBJ1-1,NA,TGTGCCAGCAGTTCCGACGTCCCCTTAGACACTGAAGCTTTCTTT,CASSSDVPLDTEAFF
few,TRBV2,TRBJ1-3,TRBD1,TGTGCCAGCGTTCTTCGACAGGGGACTGGAAACACCATATATTTT,CASVLRQGTGNTIYF
few,TRBV12-3/TRBV12-4,TRBJ2-7,TRBD1,TGTGCCAGCAGTTTATGGGGACAGGGACGGGAGCAGTACTTC,CASSLWGQGREQYF
NA,TRBV2,TRBJ2-7,TRBD1,TGTGCCAGCAGGAAGGACAGGGGGCGCGGCGAGCAGTACTTC,CASRKDRGRGEQYF
few,TRBV20-1,TRBJ2-3,TRBD2,TGCAGTGCCCCTCATTCTAGCGGGGGGTTTGGAGATACGCAGTATTTT,CSAPHSSGGFGDTQYF
few,TRBV19,TRBJ1-1,TRBD1,TGTGCCAGTAGGAGAACTTACAGGGGCCGCACTGAAGCTTTCTTT,CASRRTYRGRTEAFF
NA,TRBV7-9,TRBJ1-2,NA,TGTGCCAGCAGCTTTCGAACTAATACAGGAAATGGCTACACCTTC,CASSFRTNTGNGYTF
NA,TRBV6-2/TRBV6-3,TRBJ2-7,TRBD1,TGTGCCAGCAGTCAAAGGGACAGCTACTACGAGCAGTACTTC,CASSQRDSYYEQYF
NA,TRBV11-2,TRBJ2-1,TRBD2,TGTGCCAGCAGCTATCCGGGACTAGCGGGTCAAAACGAGTTCTTC,CASSYPGLAGQNEFF
few,TRBV27,TRBJ1-2,NA,TGTGCCAGCAGAGGAACAGGGAGCGGCTATGGCTACACCTTC,CASRGTGSGYGYTF
NA,TRBV5-4,TRBJ2-5,TRBD2,TGTGCCAGCAGCACTGGACTAGCGGGAGAGGGGGAGACCCAGTACTTC,CASSTGLAGEGETQYF
NA,TRBV7-2,TRBJ2-3,NA,TGTGCCAGCAGCTTAGCCAGGAGCGATACGCAGTATTTT,CASSLARSDTQYF
NA,TRBV9,TRBJ2-7,TRBD2,TGTGCCAGCAGCGTGGGACTAACCCGATCCTACGAGCAGTACTTC,CASSVGLTRSYEQYF
NA,TRBV18,TRBJ2-1,TRBD2,TGTGCCAGCTCACTGGGGACTAGCGGAGGAGCTTTGGAGCAGTTCTTC,CASSLGTSGGALEQFF
NA,TRBV24-1,TRBJ2-6,TRBD1,TGTGCCACCAGTGGCCCCGAGGACAGGCACTCTGGGGCCAACGTCCTGACTTTC,CATSGPEDRHSGANVLTF
NA,TRBV6-2/TRBV6-3,TRBJ1-1,TRBD1,TGTGCCAGCAGGTACCGGACAGGGGGAATTGAAGCTTTCTTT,CASRYRTGGIEAFF
few,TRBV20-1,TRBJ1-5,NA,TGCAGTGCTGGTGATCAGCCCCAGCATTTT,CSAGDQPQHF
NA,TRBV20-1,TRBJ2-1,NA,TGCAGTGCTAGAGTGGGAACCTCTCCTTTCAATGAGCAGTTCTTC,CSARVGTSPFNEQFF
few,TRBV27,TRBJ2-3,NA,TGTGCCAGCAGATCTACGGGATCGAATACGCAGTATTTT,CASRSTGSNTQYF
NA,TRBV11-2,TRBJ1-6,NA,TGTGCCAGCAGCTTCGAATCACAGCCCTATTCACCCCTCCACTTT,CASSFESQPYSPLHF
NA,TRBV15,TRBJ2-7,TRBD1,TGTGCCACCAGCAGAGATATAGGACAGGGAAGCTACGAGCAGTACTTC,CATSRDIGQGSYEQYF
NA,TRBV7-2,TRBJ2-2,TRBD2,TGTGCCAGCAGCCAAACTAGCGCGAACACCGGGGAGCTGTTTTTT,CASSQTSANTGELFF
NA,TRBV20-1,TRBJ2-5,NA,TGCAGTGCTAGAGATAACAAGGACAGAGGAGAAGAGACCCAGTACTTC,CSARDNKDRGEETQYF
NA,TRBV6-1,TRBJ2-7,NA,TGTGCCAGCACCCCAAGGAGGGGTTACGAGCAGTACTTC,CASTPRRGYEQYF